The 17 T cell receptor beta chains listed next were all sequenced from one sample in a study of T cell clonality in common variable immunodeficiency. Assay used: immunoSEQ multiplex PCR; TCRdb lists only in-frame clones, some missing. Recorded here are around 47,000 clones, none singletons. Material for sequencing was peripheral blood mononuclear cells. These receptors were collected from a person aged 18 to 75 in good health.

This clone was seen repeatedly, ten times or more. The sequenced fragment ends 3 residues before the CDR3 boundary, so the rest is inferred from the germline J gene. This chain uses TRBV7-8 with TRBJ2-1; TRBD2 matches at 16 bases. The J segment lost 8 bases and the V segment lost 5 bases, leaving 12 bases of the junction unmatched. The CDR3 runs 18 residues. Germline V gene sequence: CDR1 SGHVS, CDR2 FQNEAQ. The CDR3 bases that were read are TGTGCCAGCAGCGGCGTCCTGGGACTAGCGGGAGGGTGGCATGAG. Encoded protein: CASSGVLGLAGGWHE. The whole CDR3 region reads CASSGVLGLAGGWHEQFF. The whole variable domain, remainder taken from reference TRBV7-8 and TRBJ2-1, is GAGVSQSPRYKVAKRGQDVALRCDPISGHVSLFWYQQALGQGPEFLTYFQNEAQLDKSGLPSDRFFAERPEGSVSTLKIQRTQQEDSAVYLCASSGVLGLAGGWHEQFFGPGTRLTVL.

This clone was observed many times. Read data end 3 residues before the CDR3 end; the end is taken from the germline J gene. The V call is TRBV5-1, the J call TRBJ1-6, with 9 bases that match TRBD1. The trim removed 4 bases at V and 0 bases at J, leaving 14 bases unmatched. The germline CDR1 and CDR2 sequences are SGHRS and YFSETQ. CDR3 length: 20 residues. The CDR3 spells CASSDVTGTGKSSYNSPLHF. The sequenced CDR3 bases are TGCGCCAGCAGCGACGTAACCGGGACAGGGAAGAGCTCCTATAATTCACCC.

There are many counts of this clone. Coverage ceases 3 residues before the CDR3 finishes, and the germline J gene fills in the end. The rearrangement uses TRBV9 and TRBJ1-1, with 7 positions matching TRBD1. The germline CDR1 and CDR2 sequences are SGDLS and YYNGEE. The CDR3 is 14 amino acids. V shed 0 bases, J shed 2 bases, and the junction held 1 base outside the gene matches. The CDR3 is CASSVAGGNTEAFF. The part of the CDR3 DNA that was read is TGTGCCAGCAGCGTAGCAGGGGGTAACACTGAA.

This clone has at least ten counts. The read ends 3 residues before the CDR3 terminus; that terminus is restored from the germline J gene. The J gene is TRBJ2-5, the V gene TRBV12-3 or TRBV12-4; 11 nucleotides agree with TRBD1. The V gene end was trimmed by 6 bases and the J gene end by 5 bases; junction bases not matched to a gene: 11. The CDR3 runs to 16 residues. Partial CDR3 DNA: TGTGCCAGCAGACCACCGAGGACAGGGGGCAGGGAGACC. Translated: CASRPPRTGGRET. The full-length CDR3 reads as CASRPPRTGGRETQYF.

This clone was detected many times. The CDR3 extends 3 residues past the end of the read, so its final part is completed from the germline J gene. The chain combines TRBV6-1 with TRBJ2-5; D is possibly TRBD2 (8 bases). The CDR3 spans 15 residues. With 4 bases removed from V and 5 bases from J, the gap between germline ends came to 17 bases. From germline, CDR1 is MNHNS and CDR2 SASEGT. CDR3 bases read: TGTGCCAGCAGTGCTTACAGGGGCGGGAGGGAGACC. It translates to CASSAYRGGRET. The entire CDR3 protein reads CASSAYRGGRETQYF.

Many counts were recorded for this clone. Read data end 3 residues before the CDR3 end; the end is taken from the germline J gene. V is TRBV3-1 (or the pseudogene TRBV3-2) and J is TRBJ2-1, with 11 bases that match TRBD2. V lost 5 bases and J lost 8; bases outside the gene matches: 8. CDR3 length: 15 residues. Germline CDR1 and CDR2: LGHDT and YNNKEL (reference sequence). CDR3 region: CASSSTSGRFHEQFF. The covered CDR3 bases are TGTGCCAGCAGCTCAACTAGCGGGAGATTCCATGAG.

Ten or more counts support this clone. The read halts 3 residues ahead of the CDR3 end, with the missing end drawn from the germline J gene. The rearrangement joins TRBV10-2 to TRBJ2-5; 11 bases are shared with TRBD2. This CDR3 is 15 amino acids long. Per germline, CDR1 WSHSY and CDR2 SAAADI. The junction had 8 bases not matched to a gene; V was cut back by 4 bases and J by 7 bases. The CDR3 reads CASSAGTSGFATQYF. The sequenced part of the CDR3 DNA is TGCGCCAGCAGTGCCGGGACTAGCGGTTTCGCGACC.

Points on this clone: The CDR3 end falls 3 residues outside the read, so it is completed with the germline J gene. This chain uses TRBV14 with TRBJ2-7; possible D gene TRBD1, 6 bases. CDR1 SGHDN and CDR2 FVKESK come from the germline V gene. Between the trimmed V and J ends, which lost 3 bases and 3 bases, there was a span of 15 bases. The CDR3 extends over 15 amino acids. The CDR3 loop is CASSQTDEGDYEQYF. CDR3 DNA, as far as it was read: TGTGCCAGCAGCCAGACAGACGAGGGGGACTACGAG.

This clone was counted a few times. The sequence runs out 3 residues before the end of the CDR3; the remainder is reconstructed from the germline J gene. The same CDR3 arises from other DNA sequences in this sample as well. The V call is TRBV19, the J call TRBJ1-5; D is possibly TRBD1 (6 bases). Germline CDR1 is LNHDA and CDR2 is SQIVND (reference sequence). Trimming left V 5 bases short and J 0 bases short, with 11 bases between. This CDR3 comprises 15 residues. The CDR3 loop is CASSEDRNSNQPQHF. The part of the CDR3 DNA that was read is TGTGCCAGTAGTGAAGACAGGAATAGCAATCAGCCC.

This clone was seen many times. Partial CDR3 DNA: TGCGCCAGCAGCATCGGGACTACCGATGAG. Protein sequence: CASSIGTTDE. The whole CDR3 protein reads CASSIGTTDEQFF. This chain links TRBV5-1 with TRBJ2-1; 7 bases match TRBD2. The CDR3 end lies 3 residues beyond the end of the read and is filled in from the germline J gene. The CDR3 runs 13 residues. Germline CDR1 is SGHRS and CDR2 is YFSETQ. With V trimmed by 4 bases and J by 8 bases, 6 bases remained unmatched.

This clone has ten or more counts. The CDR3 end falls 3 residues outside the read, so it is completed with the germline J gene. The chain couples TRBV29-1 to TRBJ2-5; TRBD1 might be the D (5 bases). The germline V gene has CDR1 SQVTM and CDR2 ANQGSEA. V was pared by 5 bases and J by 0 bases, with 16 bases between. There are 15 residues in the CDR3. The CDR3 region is CSVLKPQVDQETQYF. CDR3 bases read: TGCAGCGTTCTCAAACCACAGGTGGACCAAGAGACC.

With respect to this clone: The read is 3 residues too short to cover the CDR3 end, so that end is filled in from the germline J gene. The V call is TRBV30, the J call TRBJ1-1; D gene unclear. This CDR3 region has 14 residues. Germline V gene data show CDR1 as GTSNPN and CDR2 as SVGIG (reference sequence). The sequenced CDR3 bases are TGTGCCTGGAGATCGGCGGGAGCTGGAGAGACA. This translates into CAWRSAGAGET. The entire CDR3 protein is CAWRSAGAGETAFF.

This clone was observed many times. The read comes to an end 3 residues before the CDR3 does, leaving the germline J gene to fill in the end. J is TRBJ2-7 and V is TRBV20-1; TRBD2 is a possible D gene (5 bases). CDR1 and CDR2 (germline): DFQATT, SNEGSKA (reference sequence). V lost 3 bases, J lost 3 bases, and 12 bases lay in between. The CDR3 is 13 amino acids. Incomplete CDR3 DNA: TGCAGTGCTAGGGGCCTAGCAGACTACGAG. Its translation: CSARGLADYE. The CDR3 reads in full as CSARGLADYEQYF.

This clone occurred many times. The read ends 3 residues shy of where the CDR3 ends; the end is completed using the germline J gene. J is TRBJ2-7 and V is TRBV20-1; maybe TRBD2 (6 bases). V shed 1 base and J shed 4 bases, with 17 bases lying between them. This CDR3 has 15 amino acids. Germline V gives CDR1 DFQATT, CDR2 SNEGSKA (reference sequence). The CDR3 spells CSARGGLRVVYEQYF. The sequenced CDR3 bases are TGCAGTGCTAGAGGGGGACTTAGGGTTGTTTACGAG.

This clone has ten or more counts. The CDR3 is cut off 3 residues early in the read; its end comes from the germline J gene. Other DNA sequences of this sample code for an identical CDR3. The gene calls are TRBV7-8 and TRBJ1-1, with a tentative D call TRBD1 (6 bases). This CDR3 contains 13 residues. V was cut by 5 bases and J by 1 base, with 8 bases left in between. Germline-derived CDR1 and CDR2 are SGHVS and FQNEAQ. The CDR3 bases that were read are TGTGCCAGCAGCCTGGGACAGAACACTGAA. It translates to CASSLGQNTE. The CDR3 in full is CASSLGQNTEAFF.

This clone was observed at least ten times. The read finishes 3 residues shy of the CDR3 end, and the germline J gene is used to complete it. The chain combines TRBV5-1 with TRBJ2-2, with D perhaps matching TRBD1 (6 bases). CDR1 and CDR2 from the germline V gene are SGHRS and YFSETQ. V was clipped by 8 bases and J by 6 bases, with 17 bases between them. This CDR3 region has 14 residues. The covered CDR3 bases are TGCGCCAGTCACAGGGAAGGAACCTCCGGGGAG. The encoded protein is CASHREGTSGE. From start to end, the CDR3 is CASHREGTSGELFF.

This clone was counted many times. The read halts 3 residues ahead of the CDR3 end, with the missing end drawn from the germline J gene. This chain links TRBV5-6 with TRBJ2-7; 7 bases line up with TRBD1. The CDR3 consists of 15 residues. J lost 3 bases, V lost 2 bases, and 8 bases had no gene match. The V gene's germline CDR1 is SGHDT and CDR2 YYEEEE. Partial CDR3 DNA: TGTGCCAGCAGCTTATCACGGGACAGCATCTACGAG. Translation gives CASSLSRDSIYE. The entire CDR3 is CASSLSRDSIYEQYF.